The entry that follows covers one TCR beta chain sequence. The antigen is undetermined. Mismatch repair deficiency was confirmed in all patients, by PCR or immunohistochemistry. Data came from immunoSEQ multiplex PCR; TCRdb stores just in-frame clones and leaves some out. Of about 25,000 clones detected, roughly 80% appear once; the ten largest clones hold 2.5% to 3.5%. These data belong to a study of PD-1 blockade in mismatch repair-deficient tumors. At the level of the study: All were previously treated, progressing patients with some twelve mismatch repair-deficient cancer types. General study results and limits: Tumor-resident clones, often undetectable pretreatment in blood, expanded then contracted after pembrolizumab.

The V and J ends lost 4 bases and 7 bases respectively, with 11 bases between them. The CDR3 runs 12 residues. CDR1 and CDR2 (germline): MGHRA, YSYEKL. The rearrangement uses TRBV4-1 and TRBJ2-7, with D tentatively TRBD2 (5 bases). This specimen was PBMCs, taken before pembrolizumab treatment. This clonotype was obtained from an adult with mismatch repair-deficient cancer. This chain's CDR3 is CASSRPRGEQYF. In DNA, the CDR3 is TGCGCCAGCAGCCGACCCCGGGGTGAGCAGTACTTC.